These T cell receptor beta chains were read from a single sample in a study of blood T cell repertoires in COVID-19. Profiled with immunoSEQ multiplex PCR; TCRdb holds only in-frame clones, not every one. The sample holds hundreds of thousands of clones, 70% to 90% seen once. The source material was PBMCs or T cells enriched from blood (not recorded which). The receptors here all came from a man aged 25 to 40 who had recovered from COVID-19. CDR3s include the opening cysteine and the closing phenylalanine or tryptophan. The D gene is left open where the match is weak. Rows may omit the clone size; those that give it use once, few, many or a size class.

clone_size: .
j_call: TRBJ2-7
d_call: TRBD1
v_call: TRBV27
cdr3_nt: TGTGCCAGCAGTGACAGGGGATGGTACGAGCAGTACTTC
cdr3_aa: CASSDRGWYEQYF

clone_size: .
j_call: TRBJ1-1
d_call: .
v_call: TRBV5-1
cdr3_nt: TGCGCCAGCAGCTTGGCTCCGGCAGGGGTGAACACTGAAGCTTTCTTT
cdr3_aa: CASSLAPAGVNTEAFF

clone_size: .
j_call: TRBJ1-3
d_call: .
v_call: TRBV4-2
cdr3_nt: TGTGCCAGCAGCCACCAAGCCGGGGAAGGAAACACCATATATTTT
cdr3_aa: CASSHQAGEGNTIYF

clone_size: .
j_call: TRBJ1-2
d_call: .
v_call: TRBV4-3
cdr3_nt: TGCGCCAGCAGCCAAGAGGCCGGGGAGGGTGGCTACACCTTC
cdr3_aa: CASSQEAGEGGYTF

clone_size: .
j_call: TRBJ1-5
d_call: .
v_call: TRBV2
cdr3_nt: TGTGCCAGCAGTGGACAGCTCTATAGCAATCAGCCCCAGCATTTT
cdr3_aa: CASSGQLYSNQPQHF

clone_size: .
j_call: TRBJ1-1
d_call: TRBD1
v_call: TRBV3-1/TRBV3-2
cdr3_nt: TGTGCCAGCAGCCCCCAGGGGGCAAACACTGAAGCTTTCTTT
cdr3_aa: CASSPQGANTEAFF

clone_size: .
j_call: TRBJ1-3
d_call: .
v_call: TRBV6-5
cdr3_nt: TGTGCCAGCAGTTACTTCTCGGGGTCTGGAAACACCATATATTTT
cdr3_aa: CASSYFSGSGNTIYF

clone_size: .
j_call: TRBJ2-7
d_call: TRBD2
v_call: TRBV7-9
cdr3_nt: TGTGCCAGCAGCTTAGATCCCCCAAGCGGGGGATCCGAGCAGTACTTC
cdr3_aa: CASSLDPPSGGSEQYF

clone_size: few
j_call: TRBJ1-2
d_call: .
v_call: TRBV11-2
cdr3_nt: TGTGCCAGCAGCTTAGATCCATTCAACTATGGCTACACCTTC
cdr3_aa: CASSLDPFNYGYTF

clone_size: .
j_call: TRBJ2-2
d_call: TRBD1
v_call: TRBV14
cdr3_nt: TGTGCCAGCAGCCAGGTTCAGGGGGCGTTCGACACCGGGGAGCTGTTTTTT
cdr3_aa: CASSQVQGAFDTGELFF

clone_size: .
j_call: TRBJ1-6
d_call: .
v_call: TRBV9
cdr3_nt: TGTGCCAGCAGTGGAGGACGAGCTAATTCACCCCTCCACTTT
cdr3_aa: CASSGGRANSPLHF

clone_size: .
j_call: TRBJ2-7
d_call: .
v_call: TRBV20-1
cdr3_nt: TGCAGTGCTAGTGGAGGGAGCTCCTACGAGCAGTACTTC
cdr3_aa: CSASGGSSYEQYF

clone_size: .
j_call: TRBJ2-3
d_call: TRBD2
v_call: TRBV4-2
cdr3_nt: TGTGCCAGCAGCCCGGGACTAGCGGGGGGGCCTGTCGCAGATACGCAGTATTTT
cdr3_aa: CASSPGLAGGPVADTQYF

clone_size: once
j_call: TRBJ2-1
d_call: TRBD2
v_call: TRBV30
cdr3_nt: TGTGCCTGGAGTGACCGGGGGGGCTTAAGGGAGCAGTTCTTC
cdr3_aa: CAWSDRGGLREQFF

clone_size: .
j_call: TRBJ1-1
d_call: .
v_call: TRBV9
cdr3_nt: TGTGCCAGCAGCGTAGTAGCCCTAAACACTGAAGCTTTCTTT
cdr3_aa: CASSVVALNTEAFF

clone_size: .
j_call: TRBJ1-3
d_call: .
v_call: TRBV9
cdr3_nt: TGTGCCAGCAGCCCCTGGAGTTCAATCTCTGGAAACACCATATATTTT
cdr3_aa: CASSPWSSISGNTIYF

clone_size: .
j_call: TRBJ2-1
d_call: .
v_call: TRBV18
cdr3_nt: TGTGCCAGCTCACGGCAGGGTGAGCAGTTCTTC
cdr3_aa: CASSRQGEQFF

clone_size: .
j_call: TRBJ1-2
d_call: .
v_call: TRBV30
cdr3_nt: TGTGCCTGGAGTGTACACAGGGCTGGTGGCTATGGCTACACCTTC
cdr3_aa: CAWSVHRAGGYGYTF

clone_size: .
j_call: TRBJ2-1
d_call: TRBD1
v_call: TRBV12-5
cdr3_nt: TGTGCTAGTGGTTTGGGACAGGGGAATTTCAATGAGCAGTTCTTC
cdr3_aa: CASGLGQGNFNEQFF

clone_size: once
j_call: TRBJ2-1
d_call: TRBD1
v_call: TRBV7-8
cdr3_nt: TGTGCCACCGGAGCACAGGGGGCTAGCTCCTACAATGAGCAGTTCTTC
cdr3_aa: CATGAQGASSYNEQFF

clone_size: .
j_call: TRBJ2-5
d_call: .
v_call: TRBV11-2
cdr3_nt: TGTGCCAGCAGCGCAGCGCCGGAGTACCAAGAGACCCAGTACTTC
cdr3_aa: CASSAAPEYQETQYF

clone_size: .
j_call: TRBJ1-2
d_call: TRBD1
v_call: TRBV5-6
cdr3_nt: TGTGCCAGCAGCTCAATCGCCGGGACAGGGGGCCCACTGTTCTATGGCTACACCTTC
cdr3_aa: CASSSIAGTGGPLFYGYTF

clone_size: few
j_call: TRBJ1-1
d_call: TRBD1
v_call: TRBV11-2
cdr3_nt: TGTGCCAGCAGCTTCCGGGACAGCAACACTGAAGCTTTCTTT
cdr3_aa: CASSFRDSNTEAFF

clone_size: .
j_call: TRBJ1-6
d_call: .
v_call: TRBV9
cdr3_nt: TGTGCCAGCAGCGTACAGGGTAATTCACCCCTCCACTTT
cdr3_aa: CASSVQGNSPLHF

clone_size: .
j_call: TRBJ2-1
d_call: TRBD1
v_call: TRBV30
cdr3_nt: TGTGCCTGGAGTCTTCGCCGGGACAGCGAGCAGTTCTTC
cdr3_aa: CAWSLRRDSEQFF

clone_size: .
j_call: TRBJ2-7
d_call: .
v_call: TRBV9
cdr3_nt: TGTGCCAGCAGCGTAGCGGCGTTGGGACAATCTGACCACGAGCAGTACTTC
cdr3_aa: CASSVAALGQSDHEQYF

clone_size: .
j_call: TRBJ1-2
d_call: .
v_call: TRBV11-2
cdr3_nt: TGTGCCAGCAGCTTACGCCCCCTGGACACCTATGGCTACACCTTC
cdr3_aa: CASSLRPLDTYGYTF

clone_size: many
j_call: TRBJ1-2
d_call: .
v_call: TRBV6-5
cdr3_nt: TGTGCCAGCAGTTACTCTGGACTTTATGGCTACACCTTC
cdr3_aa: CASSYSGLYGYTF

clone_size: .
j_call: TRBJ2-7
d_call: TRBD1
v_call: TRBV7-2
cdr3_nt: TGTGCCAGCAGCTTCAGGACAGGGGTGGTCGACGAGCAGTACTTC
cdr3_aa: CASSFRTGVVDEQYF

clone_size: .
j_call: TRBJ2-3
d_call: TRBD2
v_call: TRBV29-1
cdr3_nt: TGCAGCGTTGATAGCGGGGGCACAGATACGCAGTATTTT
cdr3_aa: CSVDSGGTDTQYF

clone_size: .
j_call: TRBJ2-7
d_call: .
v_call: TRBV7-8
cdr3_nt: TGTGCCAGCAGCCTAATTGGGCCAGACCTAAGGTCCTACGAGCAGTACTTC
cdr3_aa: CASSLIGPDLRSYEQYF

clone_size: .
j_call: TRBJ2-3
d_call: .
v_call: TRBV5-1
cdr3_nt: TGCGCCAGCAGCTTGGGGGGCAGGGCAGCAGATACGCAGTATTTT
cdr3_aa: CASSLGGRAADTQYF

clone_size: few
j_call: TRBJ1-2
d_call: TRBD1
v_call: TRBV30
cdr3_nt: TGTGCCTGGAAGGGGGCGGTCTATGGCTACACCTTC
cdr3_aa: CAWKGAVYGYTF

clone_size: .
j_call: TRBJ2-1
d_call: .
v_call: TRBV6-1
cdr3_nt: TGTGCCAGCAGTGAACCCAGCGGCGGGGGCCGACTTAGACACAATGAGCAGTTCTTC
cdr3_aa: CASSEPSGGGRLRHNEQFF

clone_size: .
j_call: TRBJ2-2
d_call: TRBD1
v_call: TRBV7-9
cdr3_nt: TGTGCCAGCAGCCCCCGGGACAGGGTTTACACCGGGGAGCTGTTTTTT
cdr3_aa: CASSPRDRVYTGELFF

clone_size: .
j_call: TRBJ2-5
d_call: TRBD1
v_call: TRBV30
cdr3_nt: TGTGCCTGGGATCCGGGACAGGGTGCCCAAGAGACCCAGTACTTC
cdr3_aa: CAWDPGQGAQETQYF

clone_size: .
j_call: TRBJ2-7
d_call: .
v_call: TRBV6-5
cdr3_nt: TGTGCCAGCAGGCAGGGGACGGCCTCGGAGCAGTACTTC
cdr3_aa: CASRQGTASEQYF

clone_size: once
j_call: TRBJ2-2
d_call: .
v_call: TRBV9
cdr3_nt: TGTGCCAGCAGCGTAGATACGGGGTGGGACACCGGGGAGCTGTTTTTT
cdr3_aa: CASSVDTGWDTGELFF

clone_size: .
j_call: TRBJ1-4
d_call: TRBD1
v_call: TRBV7-6
cdr3_nt: TGTGCCAGCAGCTCATTCGGGACAGAGTTGGAAAAACTGTTTTTT
cdr3_aa: CASSSFGTELEKLFF

clone_size: .
j_call: TRBJ2-7
d_call: .
v_call: TRBV3-1/TRBV3-2
cdr3_nt: TGTGCCAGCAGCCCCGGAGACCCCTACGAGCAGTACTTC
cdr3_aa: CASSPGDPYEQYF

clone_size: .
j_call: TRBJ1-1
d_call: TRBD1
v_call: TRBV7-2
cdr3_nt: TGTGCCAGCAGCTTCCGGACAGGGGACACTGAAGCTTTCTTT
cdr3_aa: CASSFRTGDTEAFF

clone_size: few
j_call: TRBJ1-1
d_call: .
v_call: TRBV23-1
cdr3_nt: TGCGCCAGCAGTCAAGGACTGAGTTGGGCTGAAGCTTTCTTT
cdr3_aa: CASSQGLSWAEAFF

clone_size: once
j_call: TRBJ2-3
d_call: TRBD2
v_call: TRBV9
cdr3_nt: TGTGCCAGCACCCAATTTGGGGGGGGGACAGATACGCAGTATTTT
cdr3_aa: CASTQFGGGTDTQYF

clone_size: .
j_call: TRBJ1-5
d_call: .
v_call: TRBV19
cdr3_nt: TGTGCCAGTAGTATGAATAGAGGGCATGGCGGACAGCCCCAGCATTTT
cdr3_aa: CASSMNRGHGGQPQHF

clone_size: .
j_call: TRBJ2-5
d_call: TRBD2
v_call: TRBV7-9
cdr3_nt: TGTGCCAGCAGCTTAGGGAAGCGGGGGGTAGTCCAAGAGACCCAGTACTTC
cdr3_aa: CASSLGKRGVVQETQYF

clone_size: .
j_call: TRBJ1-4
d_call: TRBD1
v_call: TRBV5-1
cdr3_nt: TGCGCCAGCAGCTTACGGGACAGGGCTGAAAAACTGTTTTTT
cdr3_aa: CASSLRDRAEKLFF

clone_size: once
j_call: TRBJ1-1
d_call: .
v_call: TRBV18
cdr3_nt: TGTGCCAGCTCACCGGACAGTTGGATGAACACTGAAGCTTTCTTT
cdr3_aa: CASSPDSWMNTEAFF

clone_size: .
j_call: TRBJ2-6
d_call: TRBD1
v_call: TRBV11-2
cdr3_nt: TGTGCCACCAAAGGGGGACAGTCAAGCTCTGGGGCCAACGTCCTGACTTTC
cdr3_aa: CATKGGQSSSGANVLTF

clone_size: many
j_call: TRBJ2-1
d_call: TRBD1
v_call: TRBV5-8
cdr3_nt: TGTGCCAGCCTCCGGGACAGGGCCTACAATGAGCAGTTCTTC
cdr3_aa: CASLRDRAYNEQFF

clone_size: .
j_call: TRBJ2-5
d_call: .
v_call: TRBV19
cdr3_nt: TGTGCCAGTAGTAAGGCGGCCTTCCAAGAGACCCAGTACTTC
cdr3_aa: CASSKAAFQETQYF

clone_size: once
j_call: TRBJ1-2
d_call: TRBD1
v_call: TRBV6-6
cdr3_nt: TGTGCCAGCAGCTACACAGGGGGCGGAAACTATGGCTACACCTTC
cdr3_aa: CASSYTGGGNYGYTF

clone_size: .
j_call: TRBJ1-6
d_call: .
v_call: TRBV5-1
cdr3_nt: TGCGCCAGCATGGCCGATAATTCACCCCTCCACTTT
cdr3_aa: CASMADNSPLHF

clone_size: .
j_call: TRBJ2-7
d_call: .
v_call: TRBV5-1
cdr3_nt: TGCGCCAGCAGCTCCCTGGAGGAAACCTACGAGCAGTACTTC
cdr3_aa: CASSSLEETYEQYF